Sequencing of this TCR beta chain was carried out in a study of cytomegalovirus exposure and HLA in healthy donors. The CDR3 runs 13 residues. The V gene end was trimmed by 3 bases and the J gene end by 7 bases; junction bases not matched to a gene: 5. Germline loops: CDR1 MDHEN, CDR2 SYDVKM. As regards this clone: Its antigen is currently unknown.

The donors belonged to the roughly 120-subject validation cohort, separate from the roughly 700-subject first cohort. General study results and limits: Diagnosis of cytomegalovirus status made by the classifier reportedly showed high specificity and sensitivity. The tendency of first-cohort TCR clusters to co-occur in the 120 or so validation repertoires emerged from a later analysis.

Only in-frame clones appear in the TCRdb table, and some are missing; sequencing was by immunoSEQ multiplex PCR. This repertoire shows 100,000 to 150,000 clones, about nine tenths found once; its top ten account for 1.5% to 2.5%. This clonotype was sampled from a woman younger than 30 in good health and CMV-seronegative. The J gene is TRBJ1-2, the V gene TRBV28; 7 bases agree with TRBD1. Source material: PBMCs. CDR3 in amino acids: CASSLVEGAGYTF. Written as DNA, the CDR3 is TGTGCCAGCAGTTTGGTGGAGGGGGCTGGCTACACCTTC.